These 21 T cell receptor beta chains share one sample of origin, sequenced in a study of T-cell reconstitution after alpha-beta-depleted transplantation in children (dated by TCRdb to the mid-2010s). Receptor amplification or capture employed PCR. Sequencer: Illumina HiSeq 2500. TCR library preparation used molecular barcoding, with unique molecular identifiers applied to normalize quantification of the TCRbeta repertoire. Using fastp trimming at Q25 and MiXCR clonotype assembly, TCRdb reanalyzed the public sequencing data and kept in-frame beta chains. Rows with one shared CDR3 protein collapse into an entry with the most common genes and DNA. This sample gives about 230,000 distinct CDR3 sequences in total; 9.7% of them show up just once. About 4.9% of the sample is in the top ten clones. The sample in question was PBMCs from the stem cell graft donor, obtained from the stem cell graft. These receptors were obtained from a human donor who donated a stem cell graft to a child with SCID.

The rearrangement joins TRBV3-1 to TRBJ1-1; D not certain. V lost 4 bases and J 4 bases, leaving 13 bases between the germline ends. The CDR3 has 14 amino acids. Germline CDR1 is LGHDT and CDR2 is YNNKEL (reference sequence). CDR3: CASSRVGPSTEAFF. The CDR3, as DNA: TGTGCCAGCAGCCGGGTGGGCCCGAGCACTGAAGCTTTCTTT.

This clonotype was counted between two and nine times. CDR3 coding DNA: TGCGCCAGCAGCTTGACTCCACGATATGGCTACACCTTC. Its protein product is CASSLTPRYGYTF. The chain recombines TRBV5-1 with TRBJ1-2, with D unresolved. The germline V gene has CDR1 SGHRS and CDR2 YFSETQ. Trimming pared 1 base from V and 5 bases from J, leaving 9 bases between. This CDR3 spans 13 amino acids.

The sample holds many counts of this clonotype. This chain links TRBV20-1 with TRBJ1-1; 8 nucleotides line up with TRBD1. Germline V gene sequence: CDR1 DFQATT, CDR2 SNEGSKA (reference sequence). CDR3 size: 13 residues. Germline trimming cut 7 bases from V and 2 bases from J; bases unmatched to any gene: 6. This CDR3 is CSVGTGVNTEAFF. CDR3 bases: TGCAGTGTTGGGACAGGTGTTAACACTGAAGCTTTCTTT.

This clonotype was observed a handful of times. This chain joins TRBV12-3 or TRBV12-4 and TRBJ1-4; TRBD1 might be the D (5 bases). The CDR3 totals 14 residues. Trimming took off 9 bases at V and 7 bases at J, with 18 bases between the two ends. For the CDR3, the DNA is TGTGCCAGTGGCGCCGGGGCCACGGGTGAAAAACTGTTTTTT. This encodes CASGAGATGEKLFF.

This clonotype was counted at least ten times. V is TRBV5-1 and J is TRBJ2-3; D not certain. This CDR3 has 14 amino acids. Germline loops: CDR1 SGHRS, CDR2 YFSETQ. Trimming removed 0 bases from V and 2 bases from J, with 7 bases in between. The CDR3 reads CASSLDTNTDTQYF. The DNA of the CDR3 is TGCGCCAGCAGCTTGGATACAAACACAGATACGCAGTATTTT.

This clonotype was counted ten times or more. The CDR3 DNA is TGTGCCAGCAGCCACGACAGGGTTTGGGACGAGCAGTACTTC. Translation: CASSHDRVWDEQYF. The V call is TRBV7-9, the J call TRBJ2-7; 7 bases fit TRBD1. The junction had 9 bases not matched to a gene; V was cut back by 5 bases and J by 5 bases. Germline CDR1 is SEHNR and CDR2 is FQNEAQ (reference sequence). This CDR3 has 14 residues.

This chain links TRBV2 with TRBJ2-5, with TRBD2 as a possible D gene (5 bases). V dropped 4 bases and J dropped 3 bases, with 12 bases sitting between them. Germline V gives CDR1 SNHLY, CDR2 FYNNEI. CDR3 size: 14 residues. The CDR3 reads CASSGGSRKETQYF. CDR3 bases: TGTGCCAGCAGTGGTGGGAGCCGAAAAGAGACCCAGTACTTC.

This clonotype was seen ten or more times. The CDR3 DNA follows: TGCAGTGCTAGTCCTCAGGGGAGTAATGAAAAACTGTTTTTT. This codes for CSASPQGSNEKLFF. The V and J genes are TRBV20-1 and TRBJ1-4; tentatively, D is TRBD1 (6 bases). CDR1 is DFQATT, CDR2 SNEGSKA, per germline (reference sequence). The CDR3 is 14 residues long. V lost 3 bases to trimming and J lost 4 bases, with 12 bases between them.

This clonotype has ten or more counts. This rearrangement joins TRBV5-1 to TRBJ2-3; 9 nucleotides line up with TRBD2. The CDR3 runs 15 residues. V lost 6 bases to trimming and J lost 5 bases; unmatched junction nucleotides: 10. Germline V gene sequence: CDR1 SGHRS, CDR2 YFSETQ. The CDR3 DNA sequence: TGCGCCAGCAATTTAGCGGGGGCCGTGATAGATACGCAGTATTTT. Encoded protein: CASNLAGAVIDTQYF.

V usage is TRBV7-8 and J usage is TRBJ2-1; D remains unclear. CDR1 is SGHVS and CDR2 is FQNEAQ in the germline V gene. The CDR3 is 12 residues long. V was trimmed by 1 base and J by 9 bases, leaving 7 bases between them. CDR3 coding DNA: TGTGCCAGCAGCTTAGATTACCGTGAGCAGTTCTTC. This codes for CASSLDYREQFF.

This clonotype was detected ten times or more. The chain uses TRBV7-9 and TRBJ2-1, with 7 positions matching TRBD1. V shed 1 base, J shed 14 bases, and the junction held 2 bases outside the gene matches. Germline V gene lookup returns CDR1 SEHNR and CDR2 FQNEAQ (reference sequence). This CDR3 comprises 11 residues. Here the CDR3 DNA reads TGTGCCAGCAGCTTAGGGGACAGCGAGTTCTTC. This gives the protein CASSLGDSEFF.

J is TRBJ2-1 and V is TRBV20-1; D tentatively reads TRBD1 or TRBD2 (5 bases each). V was trimmed by 0 bases and J by 2 bases, leaving 11 bases between them. The CDR3 has 15 residues. CDR1 and CDR2 from the germline V gene are DFQATT and SNEGSKA (reference sequence). CDR3 DNA sequence: TGCAGTGCTAGAGACCCGGGACGGGCCTACAATGAGCAGTTCTTC. Translated: CSARDPGRAYNEQFF.

This clonotype was seen many times. The V call is TRBV29-1, the J call TRBJ2-7; D perhaps matches TRBD1 (6 bases). Germline V CDR1 and CDR2: SQVTM, ANQGSEA. V shed 4 bases and J shed 6 bases, with 13 bases lying between them. This CDR3 contains 12 residues. CDR3 coding DNA: TGCAGCGTTGCGCACAGGGCGGGCGAGCAGTACTTC. Its translation: CSVAHRAGEQYF.

This clonotype was seen many times. The V call is TRBV20-1, the J call TRBJ2-5, with 7 bases aligning to TRBD1. Per germline, CDR1 DFQATT and CDR2 SNEGSKA (reference sequence). The CDR3 consists of 16 residues. The ends lost 0 bases at V and 3 bases at J; junction bases unmatched: 10. In DNA, the CDR3 is TGCAGTGCTAGAGATCTTCGACAGGGACCGAAAGAGACCCAGTACTTC. Translated, it gives CSARDLRQGPKETQYF.

The chain employs TRBV4-1 and TRBJ1-5; 7 nucleotides agree with TRBD1. From germline, CDR1 is MGHRA and CDR2 YSYEKL. The CDR3 has 15 amino acids. The junction had 11 bases not matched to a gene; V was cut back by 1 base and J by 11 bases. CDR3 residues: CASSQGSTGEWAQHF. CDR3 DNA: TGCGCCAGCAGCCAAGGGTCCACAGGGGAGTGGGCCCAGCATTTT.

Many counts were recorded for this clonotype. The rearrangement uses TRBV12-3 or TRBV12-4 and TRBJ2-7; possible D gene TRBD1, 5 bases. The V and J ends lost 0 bases and 4 bases respectively, with 13 bases between them. CDR3 length: 15 amino acids. The CDR3 sequence is CASSLAWGVGYEQYF. In DNA, the CDR3 is TGTGCCAGCAGTTTAGCCTGGGGCGTCGGGTACGAGCAGTACTTC.

Ten or more counts support this clonotype. V usage is TRBV4-1 and J usage is TRBJ1-6; 7 bases are shared with TRBD1. The CDR3 is made up of 14 amino acids. From germline, CDR1 is MGHRA and CDR2 YSYEKL. With V trimmed by 1 base and J by 13 bases, 7 bases remained unmatched. The CDR3 DNA is TGCGCCAGCAGCCAAGTGCGGACAGGTTCCCCCCTCCACTTT. Translated, it gives CASSQVRTGSPLHF.

Many counts were recorded for this clonotype. This chain uses TRBV4-1 with TRBJ1-6; D gene uncertain. The germline V and J ends were trimmed by 1 base and 7 bases, with 5 bases remaining between them. Germline CDR1 MGHRA, CDR2 YSYEKL. The CDR3 consists of 13 residues. The CDR3 nucleotides read TGCGCCAGCAGCCAAGTGCTAAATTCACCCCTCCACTTT. Residues: CASSQVLNSPLHF.

This clonotype was counted many times. This chain joins TRBV14 and TRBJ1-1; D perhaps matches TRBD1 (5 bases). Looked up from germline, CDR1 is SGHDN and CDR2 is FVKESK. This CDR3 comprises 14 residues. The germline V and J ends were trimmed by 0 bases and 4 bases, with 9 bases remaining between them. CDR3 loop: CASSQDWGSTEAFF. The CDR3 nucleotides read TGTGCCAGCAGCCAAGATTGGGGGAGCACTGAAGCTTTCTTT.

This clonotype was seen repeatedly, ten times or more. The genes are TRBV5-1 and TRBJ2-1; D ambiguous. Per the germline V gene, CDR1 is SGHRS and CDR2 is YFSETQ. There are 14 residues in the CDR3. Trimming took off 4 bases at V and 5 bases at J, with 13 bases between the two ends. CDR3 nucleotides: TGCGCCAGCAGCATCTACCCCTCTCACAATGAGCAGTTCTTC. Its protein is CASSIYPSHNEQFF.

This clonotype came up many times. CDR3 amino acids: CASRRQGRETQYF. The CDR3 DNA is TGTGCCAGCAGGAGACAGGGGCGGGAGACCCAGTACTTC. The genes are TRBV6-1 and TRBJ2-5; TRBD1 matches 8 bases. The junction had 5 bases not matched to a gene; V was cut back by 6 bases and J by 5 bases. This CDR3 has 13 residues. CDR1 and CDR2 (germline): MNHNS, SASEGT.